The T cell receptor beta chain under discussion was sequenced for a study of cytomegalovirus exposure and HLA in healthy donors. In its sample, this clone was seen a few times. The length of the CDR3 is 16 residues. CDR1 is MNHNS and CDR2 is SASEGT in the germline V gene. The V and J ends lost 0 bases and 1 base respectively, with 13 bases between them. In the PCR, 60 Vbeta and 13 Jbeta primers were used. Assay: immunoSEQ multiplex PCR; the TCRdb copy retains only in-frame clones and omits some. Of more than 80,000 clones in the sample, approximately 76% were seen once. This chain uses TRBV6-1 with TRBJ2-7; tentatively, D is TRBD2 (6 bases). The source is a woman aged 55-75 years in good health and CMV-seropositive. Sequencing was carried out using PBMCs. The chain's CDR3 is CASSEALSGGSYEQYF. Written as DNA, the CDR3 is TGTGCCAGCAGTGAAGCGCTTAGCGGAGGATCCTACGAGCAGTACTTC.